This entry lists 32 T cell receptor beta chains sequenced from one sample in a study of technical replicates of blood from a handful of donors. TCRdb's copy holds only in-frame clones and misses some; the assay was immunoSEQ multiplex PCR. The profile shows about 94,000 clones, approximately 95% of them singletons. The sequencing input was T cells isolated from PBMCs. Receptors were obtained from a human donor in good health.

V is TRBV5-4 and J is TRBJ2-7; D is possibly TRBD2 (6 bases). Trimming stripped 4 bases from V and 6 bases from J, with 32 bases between. The CDR3 runs to 19 residues. Germline V gene data show CDR1 as SGHNT and CDR2 as YYREEE (reference sequence). The chain's CDR3 is CASSRGDSGTSAGMPEQYF. CDR3 nucleotides: TGTGCCAGCAGCCGTGGGGATAGCGGAACTTCTGCCGGGATGCCCGAGCAGTACTTC.

The V call is TRBV15, the J call TRBJ1-1; tentative D call: TRBD1 (5 bases). Trimming took off 8 bases at V and 8 bases at J, with 21 bases between the two ends. The germline CDR1 and CDR2 sequences are LNHNV and YYDKDF (reference sequence). The CDR3 covers 14 residues. CDR3 sequence (DNA): TGTGCCACCGCGGAAGGGGCGACCCTTCTAGAAGCTTTCTTT. Translating gives CATAEGATLLEAFF.

The chain has TRBV2 and TRBJ2-3; TRBD2 agrees at 14 bases. J lost 3 bases, V lost 1 base, and 6 bases had no gene match. This CDR3 region has 18 residues. The V gene's germline CDR1 is SNHLY and CDR2 FYNNEI. CDR3 DNA: TGTGCCAGCAGTGAAGGAAGGGGGACTAGCGGGAGAACAGATACGCAGTATTTT. This codes for CASSEGRGTSGRTDTQYF.

The chain has TRBV7-2 and TRBJ1-1; D perhaps matches TRBD1 (5 bases). CDR3 length: 14 residues. Germline V gives CDR1 SGHTA, CDR2 FQGNSA. The V gene lost 2 bases and the J gene lost 3 bases, with 10 bases spanning the gap. CDR3 DNA: TGTGCCAGCAGCTTACTTACGGGGGACACTGAAGCTTTCTTT. Protein sequence: CASSLLTGDTEAFF.

Of note for this clone: An end of the junction differs from the germline gene, which may be a read error. V gene TRBV6-1 combines with J gene TRBJ2-1; D is uncertain. Germline CDR1 reads MNHNS; CDR2 reads SASEGT. This CDR3 is 10 amino acids long. CDR3 nucleotides: TGTGCCAGCAGTGCCAACTTCAAGATCTTC. This encodes CASSANFKIF.

This clone was seen just once. This chain uses TRBV10-2 with TRBJ2-1, with 8 nucleotides matching TRBD2. This CDR3 comprises 14 residues. Per germline, CDR1 WSHSY and CDR2 SAAADI. V trimming: 5 bases; J trimming: 4 bases; junction bases outside the gene matches: 4. The DNA of the CDR3 is TGCGCCAGCAGTCTGAGCGGGGGTTACAATGAGCAGTTCTTC. Amino acids: CASSLSGGYNEQFF.

A word on this clone: The sample carries other DNA sequences with the same CDR3. CDR3 in amino acids: CASSLSRANEQFF. The CDR3 DNA reads as TGTGCCAGCAGTTTATCCAGGGCAAATGAGCAGTTCTTC. This chain joins TRBV27 and TRBJ2-1; possible D gene TRBD1, 5 bases. The CDR3 has 13 amino acids. The V end was cut by 0 bases, the J end by 7 bases, with 7 bases between. Germline CDR1 is MNHEY and CDR2 is SMNVEV (reference sequence).

The chain employs TRBV5-4 and TRBJ2-5, with 7 nucleotides matching TRBD1. The trim removed 4 bases at V and 1 base at J, leaving 4 bases unmatched. There are 14 residues in the CDR3. Germline V gene lookup returns CDR1 SGHNT and CDR2 YYREEE (reference sequence). DNA of the CDR3: TGTGCCAGCAGCAGCTGGGACAGCCAAGAGACCCAGTACTTC. Its protein product is CASSSWDSQETQYF. The full variable domain, with the rest looked up from reference TRBV5-4 and TRBJ2-5, is ETGVTQSPTHLIKTRGQQVTLRCSSQSGHNTVSWYQQALGQGPQFIFQYYREEENGRGNFPPRFSGLQFPNYSSELNVNALELDDSALYLCASSSWDSQETQYFGPGTRLLVL.

This clone has a single count. The chain employs TRBV6-5 and TRBJ2-7; 8 bases align to TRBD1. J was trimmed by 3 bases and V by 5 bases; bases with no gene match: 9. The CDR3 is 15 residues long. In germline, CDR1 is MNHEY, CDR2 SVGAGI. The CDR3, as DNA: TGTGCCAGCAGTAAAAAATCCGGGACAGGCTACGAGCAGTACTTC. The encoded protein is CASSKKSGTGYEQYF.

This sequence joins TRBV7-9 and TRBJ2-1, with D perhaps TRBD2 (6 bases). The CDR3 extends over 13 amino acids. The V end lost 5 bases, the J end lost 8 bases, and 13 bases lay between the germline ends. The germline V gene encodes CDR1 SEHNR and CDR2 FQNEAQ (reference sequence). Here the CDR3 DNA reads TGTGCCAGCAGCCTCATGTGGGGGGATGAGCAGTTCTTC. Its protein product is CASSLMWGDEQFF.

The CDR3 is CASSESRELLYGYTF. The CDR3 coding sequence is TGTGCCAGCAGTGAAAGCAGGGAACTCCTCTATGGCTACACCTTC. This sequence joins TRBV6-1 and TRBJ1-2; perhaps TRBD1 as D (5 bases). The germline CDR1 and CDR2 sequences are MNHNS and SASEGT. V lost 2 bases to trimming and J lost 4 bases, with 14 bases between them. This CDR3 region has 15 residues.

This chain links TRBV7-6 with TRBJ2-2; the match to TRBD1 covers 12 bases. Looked up from germline, CDR1 is SGHVS and CDR2 is FNYEAQ. Trimming took 5 bases from V and 5 from J; bases not matched to a gene: 12. The CDR3 has 18 amino acids. CDR3 nucleotides: TGTGCCAGCAGCCCTATTCCCGGGACAGGGGGCGTTACCGGGGAGCTGTTTTTT. This translates into CASSPIPGTGGVTGELFF.

The chain couples TRBV5-1 to TRBJ2-1; weak D call: TRBD2 (5 bases). The V end was cut by 6 bases, the J end by 0 bases, with 19 bases between. Per germline, CDR1 SGHRS and CDR2 YFSETQ. The CDR3 spans 17 residues. CDR3 protein: CASNSFPVEGSYNEQFF. As DNA, the CDR3 is TGCGCCAGCAACAGCTTTCCGGTCGAGGGCTCCTACAATGAGCAGTTCTTC.

The chain joins TRBV5-4 to TRBJ2-1; possibly TRBD1 for D (5 bases). Germline CDR1 SGHNT, CDR2 YYREEE (reference sequence). CDR3 length: 14 amino acids. Trimming took 7 bases from V and 0 from J, leaving 11 bases between them. The CDR3 region is CASSATGSYNEQFF. CDR3 DNA sequence: TGTGCCAGCTCGGCCACAGGCTCCTACAATGAGCAGTTCTTC.

The J gene is TRBJ2-7, the V gene TRBV27; 7 bases line up with TRBD2. CDR1 is MNHEY and CDR2 is SMNVEV in the germline V gene (reference sequence). CDR3 length equals 15 residues. V lost 0 bases to trimming and J lost 2 bases; unmatched junction nucleotides: 4. DNA for the CDR3: TGTGCCAGCAGTTTATCGGGGGGGGTTACCTACGAGCAGTACTTC. It codes for CASSLSGGVTYEQYF.

The rearrangement uses TRBV6-5 and TRBJ2-7, with D possibly being TRBD2 (6 bases). V lost 2 bases to trimming and J lost 2 bases, with 10 bases between them. Germline CDR1 is MNHEY and CDR2 is SVGAGI. CDR3 size: 14 residues. CDR3 nucleotide sequence: TGTGCCAGCAGTTACGGGACTTCAGCCTACGAGCAGTACTTC. Its translation: CASSYGTSAYEQYF.

The chain couples TRBV7-6 to TRBJ2-3, with unresolved D. Germline loops: CDR1 SGHVS, CDR2 FNYEAQ. With 5 bases removed from V and 6 bases from J, the gap between germline ends came to 18 bases. This CDR3 contains 15 residues. As DNA, the CDR3 is TGTGCCAGCAGCCCTGGCGGCGGCGGAGCTGATACGCAGTATTTT. Translating it yields CASSPGGGGADTQYF.

The chain is built from TRBV9 and TRBJ1-3, with D uncertain. This CDR3 is 15 amino acids long. Between the trimmed V and J ends, which lost 0 bases and 0 bases, there was a span of 7 bases. Germline lookup yields CDR1 SGDLS and CDR2 YYNGEE. The CDR3 DNA sequence: TGTGCCAGCAGCGTAGATACGAGCTCTGGAAACACCATATATTTT. It specifies CASSVDTSSGNTIYF.

The CDR3 protein is CASSGIQGSGQPQHF. The CDR3 region has the DNA TGTGCCAGCAGTGGTATACAGGGGTCCGGTCAGCCCCAGCATTTT. The J gene is TRBJ1-5, the V gene TRBV6-1; TRBD1 agrees at 7 bases. Trimming at V came to 4 bases and at J to 6 bases, leaving 9 bases not matched to a gene. CDR1 is MNHNS, CDR2 SASEGT, per germline. CDR3 length equals 15 residues.

CDR3 in amino acids: CAWRAGITEAFF. CDR3 nucleotide sequence: TGTGCCTGGAGGGCGGGTATCACTGAAGCTTTCTTT. The chain combines TRBV30 with TRBJ1-1; D is unresolved. This CDR3 has 12 amino acids. Trimming shortened V by 3 bases and J by 4 bases, and 9 bases separated the two germline ends. Germline V gene sequence: CDR1 GTSNPN, CDR2 SVGIG (reference sequence).

V is TRBV2 and J is TRBJ2-5; D might be TRBD2 (5 bases). V was cut by 3 bases and J by 7 bases, with 12 bases left in between. This CDR3 is built from 13 residues. Germline assignment: CDR1 SNHLY and CDR2 FYNNEI. The CDR3 nucleotides read TGTGCCAGCAGTGAGGATGCCGGAGGGACCCAGTACTTC. Its protein product is CASSEDAGGTQYF.

The V gene is TRBV27, the J gene TRBJ1-4; D possibly corresponds to TRBD1 (5 bases). The CDR3 spans 10 residues. The V end was cut by 8 bases, the J end by 11 bases, with 9 bases between. From germline, CDR1 is MNHEY and CDR2 SMNVEV (reference sequence). CDR3 DNA sequence: TGTGCCAGCCCAGGGACTAAACTGTTTTTT. Translating gives CASPGTKLFF.

The chain recombines TRBV5-4 with TRBJ2-1; D call uncertain. Looked up from germline, CDR1 is SGHNT and CDR2 is YYREEE (reference sequence). The CDR3 extends over 14 amino acids. V gave up 1 base and J gave up 7 bases, with 12 bases separating them. DNA for the CDR3: TGTGCCAGCAGCTTGTCAATCGATCGGAATGAGCAGTTCTTC. Residues: CASSLSIDRNEQFF.

The chain couples TRBV11-2 to TRBJ2-5; 9 bases agree with TRBD2. The CDR3 has 19 residues. Trimming removed 2 bases from V and 4 bases from J; junction bases left unmatched: 17. In germline, CDR1 is SGHAT, CDR2 FQNNGV. CDR3 residues: CASSLPQSLAGREGETQYF. The CDR3 nucleotides are TGTGCCAGCAGCTTACCCCAGTCCCTAGCGGGACGGGAAGGAGAGACCCAGTACTTC.

This clone was seen only once. The chain links TRBV13 to TRBJ1-2, with D possibly being TRBD1 (6 bases). V was cut by 5 bases and J by 0 bases, with 10 bases left in between. The length of the CDR3 is 14 residues. Germline V gene sequence: CDR1 PRHDT, CDR2 FYEKMQ (reference sequence). CDR3 sequence reads: CASSPGQTNYGYTF. The CDR3 coding sequence is TGTGCCAGCAGCCCCGGACAGACTAACTATGGCTACACCTTC.

This rearrangement joins TRBV5-6 to TRBJ1-1; no reliable D call. CDR1 is SGHDT, CDR2 YYEEEE, per germline. There are 13 residues in the CDR3. V was cut by 1 base and J by 5 bases, with 9 bases left in between. CDR3 coding DNA: TGTGCCAGCAGCTTGAGGTCGGGGACTGAAGCTTTCTTT. Protein sequence: CASSLRSGTEAFF.

The chain has TRBV27 and TRBJ2-1; D is possibly TRBD2 (6 bases). Deletions cut 5 bases from V and 5 bases from J, with 16 bases between. Germline loops: CDR1 MNHEY, CDR2 SMNVEV (reference sequence). The CDR3 totals 15 residues. For the CDR3, the DNA is TGTGCCAGCAGTAAAGGAGGGGAGTTCCACAATGAGCAGTTCTTC. Protein product: CASSKGGEFHNEQFF.

This chain joins TRBV9 and TRBJ2-7; possible D gene TRBD1, 6 bases. CDR1 is SGDLS and CDR2 is YYNGEE in the germline V gene. Between the trimmed V and J ends, which lost 4 bases and 6 bases, there was a span of 14 bases. CDR3 size: 13 residues. The CDR3 DNA reads TGTGCCAGCAGCCGGGACATTTCGGCCGAGCAGTACTTC. The encoded protein is CASSRDISAEQYF. Full variable domain (missing parts from reference TRBV9 and TRBJ2-7): DSGVTQTPKHLITATGQRVTLRCSPRSGDLSVYWYQQSLDQGLQFLIQYYNGEERAKGNILERFSAQQFPDLHSELNLSSLELGDSALYFCASSRDISAEQYFGPGTRLTVT.

This chain connects TRBV7-2 to TRBJ2-7; D possibly corresponds to TRBD1 (6 bases). CDR3 length equals 14 residues. V lost 8 bases and J 2 bases, leaving 16 bases between the germline ends. Germline lookup yields CDR1 SGHTA and CDR2 FQGNSA. CDR3 in amino acids: CASAQGRETYEQYF. The CDR3 DNA reads TGTGCCAGCGCACAGGGTAGGGAAACCTACGAGCAGTACTTC.

The chain has TRBV4-1 and TRBJ1-3; 7 bases align to TRBD1. Trimming removed 1 base from V and 3 bases from J; junction bases left unmatched: 21. The CDR3 contains 21 residues. Looked up from germline, CDR1 is MGHRA and CDR2 is YSYEKL. The DNA for the CDR3 is TGCGCCAGCAGCCAAGGAATAAGGCCCCCAACAGGGGTTGGAGGTGGAAACACCATATATTTT. This encodes CASSQGIRPPTGVGGGNTIYF.

The V call is TRBV7-6, the J call TRBJ1-1, with D hard to call. Germline assignment: CDR1 SGHVS and CDR2 FNYEAQ. This CDR3 is built from 13 residues. The ends were cut back, 5 bases at V and 0 bases at J, with 7 bases in the middle. CDR3 in DNA: TGTGCCAGCAGCCTCGGGATGAACACTGAAGCTTTCTTT. Translating gives CASSLGMNTEAFF.

The chain couples TRBV7-8 to TRBJ1-4; possible D gene TRBD1, 6 bases. V lost 3 bases to trimming and J lost 0 bases, with 17 bases between them. Germline assignment: CDR1 SGHVS and CDR2 FQNEAQ. This CDR3 has 18 residues. As DNA, the CDR3 is TGTGCCAGCAGCTTTCCGACAGGCTCAATTACAACTAATGAAAAACTGTTTTTT. Translating gives CASSFPTGSITTNEKLFF.